This T cell receptor (beta chain) comes out of a study of identical twins. TCRdb reanalysed the 5' RACE reads using MiXCR and keeps one entry per CDR3 protein. The repertoire holds approximately 680,000 distinct CDR3 sequences, with around 7.4% as singletons. The CDR3 extends over 15 amino acids. Germline CDR1 is SNHLY and CDR2 is FYNNEI. Between the trimmed V and J ends, which lost 1 base and 2 bases, there was a span of 11 bases. This clonotype has ten or more counts. The sample was also reused in another study, on yellow fever vaccine responses in identical twins.

Sequenced: PBMCs. The V gene is TRBV2, the J gene TRBJ2-5; either TRBD1 or TRBD2 may fit D (6 bases each). This sequence originates from a woman between 18 and 29 years old in good health. CDR3 in amino acids: CASSEGRGLQETQYF. For the CDR3, the DNA is TGTGCCAGCAGTGAAGGCCGGGGGCTTCAAGAGACCCAGTACTTC.